These 13 T cell receptor beta chains were all obtained from the same sample, sequenced in a study of Tregs in tolerant kidney transplant recipients. Here immunoSEQ multiplex PCR was the method, and the copy in TCRdb shows in-frame clones only, minus some. There are 30,000 or so clones in the sample, with 13% to 15% held by the top ten. Sequencing used CD8+ T cells from blood, obtained before the transplant. These receptors were obtained from a human donor who received a combined kidney and bone marrow transplant.

To note about this clone: The observed sequence ends 3 residues before the CDR3 terminus, with the missing tail filled in from the germline J gene. The chain has TRBV20-1 and TRBJ2-7, with 7 bases matching TRBD1. The CDR3 runs 17 residues. Germline assignment: CDR1 DFQATT and CDR2 SNEGSKA (reference sequence). Unmatched junction bases numbered 19, after V lost 6 bases and J lost 2 bases. CDR3 DNA (partial): TGCAGTGCCCAAATCCTAATAGGCCCCGGGACAGCCTACGAG. It encodes CSAQILIGPGTAYE. The entire CDR3 protein reads CSAQILIGPGTAYEQYF.

About this clone itself: The CDR3 end is not reached by the read, which stops 3 residues before it; the germline J gene fills it in. This chain connects TRBV5-4 to TRBJ2-7; TRBD2 is a possible D gene (6 bases). Germline V gene sequence: CDR1 SGHNT, CDR2 YYREEE (reference sequence). The CDR3 has 15 residues. Trimming pared 4 bases from V and 5 bases from J, leaving 19 bases between. The CDR3 bases that were read are TGTGCCAGCAGCCGTCGTGGGGGGTACAATCACGAG. It encodes CASSRRGGYNHE. The entire CDR3 is CASSRRGGYNHEQYF.

With regard to this clone: The read terminates 3 residues before the CDR3 end, so the remaining end is supplied by the germline J gene. The chain has TRBV5-1 and TRBJ2-2; D perhaps matches TRBD1 (5 bases). Per the germline V gene, CDR1 is SGHRS and CDR2 is YFSETQ. The CDR3 extends over 15 amino acids. Trimming cost V 5 bases and J 6 bases, with 17 bases left between them. The sequenced part of the CDR3 DNA is TGCGCCAGCAGTCCTCCCCACGCAGGGCCCGGGGAG. Translating gives CASSPPHAGPGE. The whole CDR3 protein is CASSPPHAGPGELFF.

Notes on this clone: The DNA ends 3 residues before the CDR3 does, and the rest of the CDR3 is filled in from the germline J gene. The chain employs TRBV5-1 and TRBJ1-4, with 7 bases matching TRBD1. The V gene's germline CDR1 is SGHRS and CDR2 YFSETQ. V lost 5 bases to trimming and J lost 4 bases; unmatched junction nucleotides: 5. The CDR3 extends over 14 amino acids. CDR3 sequence: CASSSGQNNEKLFF. CDR3 DNA, as far as it was read: TGCGCCAGCAGTTCGGGACAGAATAATGAAAAA.

In the case of this clone: The missing CDR3 end, 3 residues past where the read stops, is filled in from the germline J gene. The genes are TRBV5-3 and TRBJ1-6, with a tentative D call TRBD1 (5 bases). TRBV5-3 is given ORF status, its function remaining uncertain. V gave up 2 bases and J gave up 5 bases, with 11 bases separating them. This CDR3 spans 15 amino acids. This CDR3 reads CARSFPRTNNSPLHF. The sequenced part of the CDR3 DNA is TGTGCCAGAAGCTTTCCTCGGACAAATAATTCACCC.

Comment on this clone: The CDR3 end falls 3 residues outside the read, so it is completed with the germline J gene. This sequence joins TRBV7-8 and TRBJ2-1; 11 bases agree with TRBD1. From germline, CDR1 is SGHVS and CDR2 FQNEAQ. The CDR3 has 14 amino acids. With 5 bases clipped from V and 7 bases from J, the junction kept 4 bases outside the gene matches. The part of the CDR3 DNA that was read is TGTGCCAGCAGCCCGGGACAGGGGGGGAATGAG. Translating gives CASSPGQGGNE. The entire CDR3 is CASSPGQGGNEQFF.

As to this clone: The missing CDR3 end, 3 residues past where the read stops, is filled in from the germline J gene. This chain joins TRBV10-1 and TRBJ2-5; D possibly corresponds to TRBD1 (5 bases). V was cut by 4 bases and J by 0 bases, with 9 bases left in between. Germline V lookup: CDR1 WNHNN, CDR2 SYGVQD (reference sequence). This CDR3 has 14 amino acids. The CDR3 sequence: CASSGQRNQETQYF. The CDR3 bases that were read are TGCGCCAGCAGTGGACAGAGGAACCAAGAGACC.

About this clone: From the germline J gene comes the end of the CDR3, since the read stops 3 residues before it. This chain uses TRBV5-1 with TRBJ2-7; D is ambiguous. CDR1 and CDR2 from the germline V gene are SGHRS and YFSETQ. CDR3 length: 13 amino acids. The ends were cut back, 0 bases at V and 2 bases at J, with 6 bases in the middle. The CDR3 protein is CASSLDIAYEQYF. The covered CDR3 bases are TGCGCCAGCAGCTTGGACATCGCCTACGAG. The full variable domain, in which reference TRBV5-1 and TRBJ2-7 provide the parts outside the CDR3, is KAGVTQTPRYLIKTRGQQVTLSCSPISGHRSVSWYQQTPGQGLQFLFEYFSETQRNKGNFPGRFSGRQFSNSRSEMNVSTLELGDSALYLCASSLDIAYEQYFGPGTRLTVT.

About this clone itself: Sequencing ends 3 residues short of the CDR3 end; the germline J gene provides the rest. V is TRBV19 and J is TRBJ1-2, with TRBD1 matching 8 bases. V lost 5 bases to trimming and J lost 4 bases; unmatched junction nucleotides: 3. This CDR3 spans 13 amino acids. Germline loops: CDR1 LNHDA, CDR2 SQIVND (reference sequence). Incomplete CDR3 DNA: TGTGCCAGTAGTCCAGGACAGGGCTATGGC. It yields the protein CASSPGQGYG. The whole CDR3 reads CASSPGQGYGYTF.

Remarks on this clone: The sequenced fragment ends 3 residues before the CDR3 boundary, so the rest is inferred from the germline J gene. This chain uses TRBV20-1 with TRBJ2-7, with TRBD2 matching 11 bases. V shed 0 bases, J shed 4 bases, and the junction held 5 bases outside the gene matches. The CDR3 covers 15 residues. The germline V gene has CDR1 DFQATT and CDR2 SNEGSKA (reference sequence). CDR3 bases read: TGCAGTGCTAGAGATCTTCGACTAGCGGGGTACGAG. Its protein is CSARDLRLAGYE. The whole CDR3 sequence reads CSARDLRLAGYEQYF.

As concerns this clone: The CDR3 end falls 3 residues outside the read, so it is completed with the germline J gene. The V call is TRBV7-3, the J call TRBJ2-3; unclear D gene. CDR3 size: 14 residues. Trimming took 0 bases from V and 4 from J, leaving 8 bases between them. The V gene's germline CDR1 is SGHTA and CDR2 FQGTGA. The CDR3 DNA, read in part, is TGTGCCAGCAGCTTAACGGCCCTGGCAGATACG. Residues: CASSLTALADT. The CDR3 reads in full as CASSLTALADTQYF.

Details on this clone: From the germline J gene comes the end of the CDR3, since the read stops 3 residues before it. J is TRBJ2-1 and V is TRBV7-2; 13 nucleotides line up with TRBD2. The CDR3 has 15 amino acids. V trimming: 1 base; J trimming: 8 bases; junction bases outside the gene matches: 2. Germline V gene lookup returns CDR1 SGHTA and CDR2 FQGNSA. The CDR3: CASSLGLAGGHEQFF. The CDR3 DNA, read in part, is TGTGCCAGCAGCTTAGGACTAGCGGGAGGCCATGAG. Full variable domain (remainder filled in from reference TRBV7-2 and TRBJ2-1): GAGVSQSPSNKVTEKGKDVELRCDPISGHTALYWYRQSLGQGLEFLIYFQGNSAPDKSGLPSDRFSAERTGGSVSTLTIQRTQQEDSAVYLCASSLGLAGGHEQFFGPGTRLTVL.

With regard to this clone: The CDR3 end lies 3 residues beyond the end of the read and is filled in from the germline J gene. The rearrangement uses TRBV20-1 and TRBJ2-7; D is possibly TRBD2 (5 bases). Germline lookup yields CDR1 DFQATT and CDR2 SNEGSKA (reference sequence). The CDR3 consists of 14 residues. V was clipped by 0 bases and J by 0 bases, with 9 bases between them. Partial CDR3 DNA: TGCAGTGCTAGAGACGCCGGGGTCTCCTACGAG. Its protein is CSARDAGVSYE. The CDR3 in its entirety is CSARDAGVSYEQYF.